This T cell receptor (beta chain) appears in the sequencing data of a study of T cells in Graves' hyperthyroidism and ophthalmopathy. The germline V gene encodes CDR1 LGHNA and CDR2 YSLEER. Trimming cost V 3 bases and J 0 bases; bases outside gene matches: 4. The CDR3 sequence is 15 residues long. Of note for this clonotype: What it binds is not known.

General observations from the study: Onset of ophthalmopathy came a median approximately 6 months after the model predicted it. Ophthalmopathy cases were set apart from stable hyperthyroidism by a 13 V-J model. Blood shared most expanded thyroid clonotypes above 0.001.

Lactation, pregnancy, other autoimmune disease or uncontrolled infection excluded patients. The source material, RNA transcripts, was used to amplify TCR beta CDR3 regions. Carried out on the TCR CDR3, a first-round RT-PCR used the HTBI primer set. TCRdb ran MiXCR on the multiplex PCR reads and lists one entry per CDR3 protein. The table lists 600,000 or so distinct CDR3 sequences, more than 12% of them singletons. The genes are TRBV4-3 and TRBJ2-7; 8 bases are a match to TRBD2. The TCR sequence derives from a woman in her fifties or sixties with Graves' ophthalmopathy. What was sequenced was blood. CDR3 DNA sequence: TGCGCCAGCAGCCAGCTAGCGGGTGACTCCTACGAGCAGTACTTC. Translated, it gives CASSQLAGDSYEQYF.